A selection of T cell receptor beta chains follows, all from one sample in a study of blood T cell repertoires in COVID-19. Data came from immunoSEQ multiplex PCR; TCRdb stores just in-frame clones and leaves some out. The sample lists 95,000 to 100,000 clones; about 86% were seen once. Material: peripheral blood. The receptors originated from an elderly man with acute or convalescent COVID-19. Both conserved end residues are part of each CDR3. A D gene is named only where the DNA matches it firmly. Size tells how often a clone was seen (once, few, many) or the class of an expanded clone, and some rows leave it out.

- TRBJ2-7 TRBD2 TRBV5-5 CASSLDFSGSYEQYF TGTGCCAGCAGCTTGGATTTTAGCGGGAGCTACGAGCAGTACTTC
- TRBJ1-1 TRBD1 TRBV19 CASRTQGGNTEAFF TGTGCCAGTAGGACACAGGGGGGGAACACTGAAGCTTTCTTT
- TRBJ1-6 - TRBV4-3 CASSQSGRTSSYNSPLHF TGCGCCAGCAGCCAATCGGGACGGACTAGCTCCTATAATTCACCCCTCCACTTT
- TRBJ2-5 TRBD1 TRBV5-6 CASSLGTALTETQYF TGTGCCAGCAGCCTCGGGACAGCCCTCACTGAGACCCAGTACTTC
- TRBJ2-1 - TRBV25-1 CASSGQEKSFNEQFF TGTGCCAGCAGTGGCCAGGAAAAAAGCTTCAATGAGCAGTTCTTC
- TRBJ2-5 TRBD2 TRBV28 CASSLGGKETQYF TGTGCCAGCAGTTTGGGAGGGAAAGAGACCCAGTACTTC
- TRBJ2-6 - TRBV4-3 CASSQFISGANVLTF TGCGCCAGCAGCCAGTTTATCTCTGGGGCCAACGTCCTGACTTTC
- TRBJ2-3 - TRBV29-1 CSTGSGRPDTQYF TGCAGCACCGGCTCCGGCAGGCCCGATACGCAGTATTTT
- TRBJ2-7 - TRBV5-1 CASSLEASYEQYF TGCGCCAGCAGCTTGGAAGCATCCTACGAGCAGTACTTC
- TRBJ2-2 TRBD2 TRBV3-1/TRBV3-2 CASTQKGGSIAGEHGELFF TGTGCCAGCACCCAGAAAGGGGGGTCAATAGCGGGAGAACACGGGGAGCTGTTTTTT
- TRBJ1-5 - TRBV19 CASSIVSGNQPQHF TGTGCCAGTAGTATAGTTTCAGGGAATCAGCCCCAGCATTTT
- TRBJ1-1 - TRBV20-1 CSLEGTEAFF TGCAGTTTGGAGGGCACTGAAGCTTTCTTT
- TRBJ2-7 TRBD2 TRBV5-5 CASSLGLAGAEYEQYF TGTGCCAGCAGCCTGGGGCTAGCGGGAGCGGAATACGAGCAGTACTTC
- TRBJ2-1 TRBD2 TRBV9 CASSVEPSGKQFF TGTGCCAGCAGCGTAGAGCCTAGCGGGAAGCAGTTCTTC
- TRBJ1-6 - TRBV5-6 CASSLTDAPNSPLHF TGTGCCAGCAGCTTAACAGATGCTCCTAATTCACCCCTCCACTTT
- TRBJ1-1 - TRBV30 CAWSVIRTAEAFF TGTGCCTGGAGTGTAATCAGGACAGCTGAAGCTTTCTTT
few TRBJ2-7 - TRBV7-2 CASSSEQGYEQYF TGTGCCAGCAGCTCGGAACAGGGCTACGAGCAGTACTTC